This T cell receptor beta chain was profiled in a study of cytomegalovirus exposure and HLA in healthy donors. With respect to this clone: The antigen is undetermined.

Assay used: immunoSEQ multiplex PCR; TCRdb lists only in-frame clones, some missing. This repertoire shows over 60,000 clones, 96% found once; its top ten account for 2% to 2.5%. Study-wide results and caveats: The study put 160 or so TCR beta chains on its list as cytomegalovirus-associated. TCR clusters originating in the first cohort tended to co-occur in the 100 to 150 validation repertoires, according to a later analysis. Reports indicated that the classifier achieved high specificity and sensitivity in diagnosing cytomegalovirus status.

These donors were members of the roughly 130-subject validation cohort, a group separate from the approximately 670-subject first cohort. The receptor was derived from a man younger than 35 in good health and CMV-seronegative. What was sequenced was PBMCs.

The CDR3 sequence: CASSLTDRDLHF. DNA for the CDR3: TGTGCCAGCAGTTTAACGGACAGGGATCTCCATTTT. The chain has TRBV27 and TRBJ1-5; 8 nucleotides align to TRBD1. The CDR3 is made up of 12 amino acids. V dropped 2 bases and J dropped 16; count of bases not matched to a gene: 7. CDR1 MNHEY and CDR2 SMNVEV come from the germline V gene (reference sequence).